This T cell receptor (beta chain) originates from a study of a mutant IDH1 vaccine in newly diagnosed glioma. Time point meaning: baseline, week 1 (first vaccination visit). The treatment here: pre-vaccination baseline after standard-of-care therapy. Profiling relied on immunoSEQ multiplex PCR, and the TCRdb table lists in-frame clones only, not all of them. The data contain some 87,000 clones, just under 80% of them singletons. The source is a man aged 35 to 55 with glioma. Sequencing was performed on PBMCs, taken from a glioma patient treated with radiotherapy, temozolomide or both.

CDR3 coding DNA: TGTGCCAGCAGCCCCGGGGGGGGTAGCTATGGCTACACCTTC. It encodes CASSPGGGSYGYTF. This chain links TRBV28 with TRBJ1-2; D is possibly TRBD1 (5 bases). Trimming stripped 6 bases from V and 4 bases from J, with 15 bases between. The CDR3 length is 14 residues. Germline assignment: CDR1 MDHEN and CDR2 SYDVKM.